One TCR beta chain is described in this entry. This CDR3 contains 16 residues. Trimming removed 1 base at V and 6 bases at J, with 19 bases between. Germline loops: CDR1 GTSNPN, CDR2 SVGIG (reference sequence). These data originate in a study of blood T cell repertoires in COVID-19. Clones were read by immunoSEQ multiplex PCR, and TCRdb kept only the in-frame ones, dropping some. The sample lists 250,000 or so clones, more than 75% occurring once. This receptor was obtained from a woman aged 40 to 50 who had recovered from COVID-19. This sequence joins TRBV30 and TRBJ1-5; a weak D match, TRBD1 (5 bases). Material: peripheral blood. CDR3: CAWSGPGGGLGQPQHF. The CDR3 DNA reads TGTGCCTGGAGTGGTCCGGGGGGGGGTCTGGGTCAGCCCCAGCATTTT.